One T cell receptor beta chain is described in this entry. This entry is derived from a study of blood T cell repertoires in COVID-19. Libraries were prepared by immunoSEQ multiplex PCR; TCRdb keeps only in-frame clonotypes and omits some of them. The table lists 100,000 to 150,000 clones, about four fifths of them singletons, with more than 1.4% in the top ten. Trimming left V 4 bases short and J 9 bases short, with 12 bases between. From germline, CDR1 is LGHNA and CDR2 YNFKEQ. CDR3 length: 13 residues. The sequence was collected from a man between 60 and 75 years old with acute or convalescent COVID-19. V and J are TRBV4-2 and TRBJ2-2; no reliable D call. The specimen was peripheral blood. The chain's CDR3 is CASSRVEARELFF. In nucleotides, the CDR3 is TGTGCCAGCAGCCGAGTTGAAGCTCGGGAGCTGTTTTTT.